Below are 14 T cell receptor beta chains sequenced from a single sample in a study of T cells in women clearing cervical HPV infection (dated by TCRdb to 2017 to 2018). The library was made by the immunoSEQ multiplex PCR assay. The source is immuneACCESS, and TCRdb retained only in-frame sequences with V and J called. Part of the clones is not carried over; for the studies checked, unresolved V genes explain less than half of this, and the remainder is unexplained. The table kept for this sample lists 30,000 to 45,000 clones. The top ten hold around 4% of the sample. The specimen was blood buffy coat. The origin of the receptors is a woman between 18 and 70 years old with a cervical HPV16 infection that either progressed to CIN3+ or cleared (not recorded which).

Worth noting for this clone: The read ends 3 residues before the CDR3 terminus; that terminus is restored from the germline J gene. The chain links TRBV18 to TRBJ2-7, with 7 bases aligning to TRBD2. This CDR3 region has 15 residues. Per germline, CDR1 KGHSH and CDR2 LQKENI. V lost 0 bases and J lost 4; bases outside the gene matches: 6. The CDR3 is CASSPPGGGKYEQYF. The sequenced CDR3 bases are TGTGCCAGCTCACCACCGGGGGGGGGAAAATACGAG. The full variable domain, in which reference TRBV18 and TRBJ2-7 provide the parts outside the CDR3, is NAGVMQNPRHLVRRRGQEARLRCSPMKGHSHVYWYRQLPEEGLKFMVYLQKENIIDESGMPKERFSAEFPKEGPSILRIQQVVRGDSAAYFCASSPPGGGKYEQYFGPGTRLTVT.

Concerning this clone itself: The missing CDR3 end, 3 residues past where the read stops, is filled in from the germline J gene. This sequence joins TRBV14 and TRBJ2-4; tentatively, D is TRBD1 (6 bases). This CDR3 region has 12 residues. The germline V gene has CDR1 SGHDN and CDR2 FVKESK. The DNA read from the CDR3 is TGTGCCAGCAGCGACAACGTCAGGGGT. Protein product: CASSDNVRG. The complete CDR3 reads CASSDNVRGQYF.

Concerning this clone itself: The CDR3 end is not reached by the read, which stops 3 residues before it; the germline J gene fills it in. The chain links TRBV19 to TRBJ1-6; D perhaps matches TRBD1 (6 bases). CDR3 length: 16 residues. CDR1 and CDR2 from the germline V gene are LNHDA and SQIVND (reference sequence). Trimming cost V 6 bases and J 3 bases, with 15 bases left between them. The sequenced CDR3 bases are TGTGCCAGTAGCCTTGGGGGCGTAAACTATAATTCACCC. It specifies CASSLGGVNYNSP. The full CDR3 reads CASSLGGVNYNSPLHF.

The CDR3 DNA, read in part, is TGCGCCAGCAGCTTGGGACTAGCGGGGGGGCAGGATACG. Its translation is CASSLGLAGGQDT. The entire CDR3 sequence reads CASSLGLAGGQDTQYF. This sequence joins TRBV5-1 and TRBJ2-3, with 14 bases fitting TRBD2. Sequencing ends 3 residues short of the CDR3 end; the germline J gene provides the rest. The germline CDR1 and CDR2 sequences are SGHRS and YFSETQ. V lost 0 bases and J lost 6; bases outside the gene matches: 3. There are 16 residues in the CDR3.

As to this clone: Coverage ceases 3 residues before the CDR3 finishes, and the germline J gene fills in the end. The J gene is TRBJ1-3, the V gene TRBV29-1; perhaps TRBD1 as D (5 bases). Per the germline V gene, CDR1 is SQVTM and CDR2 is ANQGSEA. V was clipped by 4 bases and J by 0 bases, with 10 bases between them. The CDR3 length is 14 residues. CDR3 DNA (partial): TGCAGCGTTGCGGGGGTCGACTCTGGAAACACC. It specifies CSVAGVDSGNT. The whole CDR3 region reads CSVAGVDSGNTIYF.

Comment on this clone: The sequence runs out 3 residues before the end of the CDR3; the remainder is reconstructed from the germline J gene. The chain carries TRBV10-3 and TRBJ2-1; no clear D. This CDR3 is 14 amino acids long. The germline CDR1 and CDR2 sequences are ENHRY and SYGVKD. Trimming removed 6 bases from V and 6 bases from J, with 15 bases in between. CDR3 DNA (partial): TGTGCCATCAGGGGTAGGGCAGTTGGCAATGAG. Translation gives CAIRGRAVGNE. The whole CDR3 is CAIRGRAVGNEQFF.

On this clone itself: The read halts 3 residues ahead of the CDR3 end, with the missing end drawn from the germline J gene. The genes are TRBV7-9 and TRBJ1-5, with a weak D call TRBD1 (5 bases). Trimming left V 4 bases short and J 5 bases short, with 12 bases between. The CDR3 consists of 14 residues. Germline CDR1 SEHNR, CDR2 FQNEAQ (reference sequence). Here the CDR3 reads CASSSTTDYQPQHF. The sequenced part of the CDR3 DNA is TGTGCCAGCAGCTCCACGACAGATTATCAGCCC.

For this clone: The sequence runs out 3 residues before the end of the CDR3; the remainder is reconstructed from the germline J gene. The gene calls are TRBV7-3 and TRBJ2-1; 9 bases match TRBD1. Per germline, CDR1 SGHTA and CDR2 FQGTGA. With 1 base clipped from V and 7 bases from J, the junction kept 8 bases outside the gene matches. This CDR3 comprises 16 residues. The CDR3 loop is CASSLIGTGFRNEQFF. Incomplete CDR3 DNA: TGTGCCAGCAGCTTAATTGGGACAGGGTTTCGGAATGAG.

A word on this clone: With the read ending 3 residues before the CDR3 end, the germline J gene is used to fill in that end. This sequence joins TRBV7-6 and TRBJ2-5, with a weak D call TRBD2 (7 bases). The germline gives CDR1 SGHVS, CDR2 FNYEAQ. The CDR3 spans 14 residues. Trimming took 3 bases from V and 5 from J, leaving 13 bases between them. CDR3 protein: CASSLGGASETQYF. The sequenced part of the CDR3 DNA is TGTGCCAGCAGCTTGGGGGGGGCCAGTGAGACC.

The CDR3 spells CASSRGQVANQPQHF. CDR3 bases read: TGTGCCAGCAGCCGAGGACAGGTGGCGAATCAGCCC. This chain links TRBV28 with TRBJ1-5; 7 bases map to TRBD1. The read ends 3 residues shy of where the CDR3 ends; the end is completed using the germline J gene. This CDR3 contains 15 residues. Germline CDR1 and CDR2: MDHEN and SYDVKM. After removal of 6 bases from V and 4 bases from J, the junction contained 9 bases not matched to a gene.

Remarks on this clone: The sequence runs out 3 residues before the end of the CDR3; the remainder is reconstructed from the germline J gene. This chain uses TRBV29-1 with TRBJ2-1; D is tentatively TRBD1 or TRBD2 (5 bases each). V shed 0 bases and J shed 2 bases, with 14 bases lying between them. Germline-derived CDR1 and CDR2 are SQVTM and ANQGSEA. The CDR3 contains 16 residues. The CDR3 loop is CSVEDKKGRTYNEQFF. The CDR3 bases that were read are TGCAGCGTTGAAGATAAGAAGGGGAGAACCTACAATGAG.

The CDR3 loop reads CASSGTRQETQYF. The CDR3 bases that were read are TGTGCCAGCAGCGGGACACGCCAAGAGACC. The chain links TRBV7-3 to TRBJ2-5, with D maybe TRBD1 (6 bases). The read comes to an end 3 residues before the CDR3 does, leaving the germline J gene to fill in the end. Germline V lookup: CDR1 SGHTA, CDR2 FQGTGA. This CDR3 has 13 amino acids. Trimming removed 5 bases from V and 1 base from J, with 8 bases in between.

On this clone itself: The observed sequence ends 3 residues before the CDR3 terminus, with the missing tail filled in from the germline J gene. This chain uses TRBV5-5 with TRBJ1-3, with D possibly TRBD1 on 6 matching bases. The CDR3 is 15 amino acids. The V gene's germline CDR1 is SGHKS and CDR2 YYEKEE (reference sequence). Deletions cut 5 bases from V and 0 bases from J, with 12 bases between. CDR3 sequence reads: CASSWDTYSGNTIYF. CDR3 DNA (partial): TGTGCCAGCAGTTGGGACACCTACTCTGGAAACACC.

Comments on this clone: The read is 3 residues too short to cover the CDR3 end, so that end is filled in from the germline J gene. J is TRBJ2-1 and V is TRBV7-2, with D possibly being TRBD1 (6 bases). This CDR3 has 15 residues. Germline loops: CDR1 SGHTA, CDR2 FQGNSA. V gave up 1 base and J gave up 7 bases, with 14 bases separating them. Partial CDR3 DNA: TGTGCCAGCAGCTTAGTGCTTGGCAGGGGTAATGAG. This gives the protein CASSLVLGRGNE. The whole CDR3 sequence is CASSLVLGRGNEQFF.